This T cell receptor (beta chain) emerged from a study of shared clonotypes between healthy human individuals. Deep-level assay runs were performed. TCRdb's copy holds only in-frame clones and misses some; the assay was immunoSEQ multiplex PCR. The data show over a million clones, about 84% seen once. Free of recent acute infections or vaccinations, the donors were healthy HIV-negative adults. The sequence came from a man aged 18 to 35 in good health. Some clones in this sample may be carry-over from other donors' samples. Sample: memory CD4+ T cells from PBMCs. Documented subset: CD45RA-negative fraction.

As DNA, the CDR3 is TGTGCCAGCAGTGTTGGTGCGTCGATCCAAGAGACCCAGTACTTC. This encodes CASSVGASIQETQYF. This chain links TRBV6-1 with TRBJ2-5; D remains unclear. The V and J ends lost 4 bases and 1 base respectively, with 13 bases between them. CDR1 and CDR2 (germline): MNHNS, SASEGT. This CDR3 contains 15 residues.